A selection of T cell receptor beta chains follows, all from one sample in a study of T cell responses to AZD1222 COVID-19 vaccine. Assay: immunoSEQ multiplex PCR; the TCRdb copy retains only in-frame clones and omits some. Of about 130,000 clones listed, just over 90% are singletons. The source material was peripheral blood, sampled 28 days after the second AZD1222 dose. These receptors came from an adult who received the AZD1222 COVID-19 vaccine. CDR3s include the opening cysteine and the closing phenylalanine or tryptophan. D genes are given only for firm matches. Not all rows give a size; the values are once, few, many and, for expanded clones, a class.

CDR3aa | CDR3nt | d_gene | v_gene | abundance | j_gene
CASSPSAIGGPTNEKLFF | TGTGCCAGCTCACCATCGGCCATCGGGGGGCCAACTAATGAAAAACTGTTTTTT | NA | TRBV18 | NA | TRBJ1-4
CASIGWSELFF | TGTGCCAGTATAGGGTGGAGCGAGCTGTTTTTT | NA | TRBV19 | NA | TRBJ2-2
CASSLDDPSGTSLTQYF | TGTGCCAGCAGCTTAGACGACCCTAGTGGGACTAGTCTAACCCAGTACTTC | TRBD2 | TRBV11-2 | NA | TRBJ2-5
CASSQTETNEKLFF | TGCGCCAGCAGCCAGACAGAAACTAATGAAAAACTGTTTTTT | NA | TRBV4-1 | NA | TRBJ1-4
CASSKVLAATSGSEKDTGELFF | TGTGCCAGCAGCAAAGTACTAGCGGCGACTAGCGGGAGTGAGAAGGACACCGGGGAGCTGTTTTTT | NA | TRBV21-1 | NA | TRBJ2-2
CAITEEGYGYTF | TGTGCCATCACCGAGGAGGGTTATGGCTACACCTTC | NA | TRBV10-3 | NA | TRBJ1-2
CASSPPAGRGEKLFF | TGTGCCAGCTCACCACCGGCCGGGCGAGGTGAAAAACTGTTTTTT | NA | TRBV18 | NA | TRBJ1-4
CASSVGGVGQPQHF | TGTGCCAGCAGCGTAGGAGGGGTGGGCCAGCCCCAGCATTTT | NA | TRBV9 | NA | TRBJ1-5
CASSPPGGARETQYF | TGTGCCAGCTCACCACCCGGGGGCGCCCGGGAGACCCAGTACTTC | NA | TRBV18 | NA | TRBJ2-5
CASDRGGDINQETQYF | TGTGCCAGCGACCGCGGGGGGGACATCAACCAAGAGACCCAGTACTTC | TRBD2 | TRBV5-4 | NA | TRBJ2-5
CASSLVGGYVEPQHF | TGCGCCAGCAGCTTGGTGGGCGGGTACGTCGAGCCCCAGCATTTT | NA | TRBV5-1 | NA | TRBJ1-5
CAWSGQGGAGNQPQHF | TGTGCCTGGAGTGGACAGGGAGGGGCTGGCAATCAGCCCCAGCATTTT | TRBD1 | TRBV30 | NA | TRBJ1-5
CASSVTGTSGLNEQFF | TGTGCCAGCAGCGTTACCGGGACTAGCGGATTGAATGAGCAGTTCTTC | TRBD2 | TRBV9 | NA | TRBJ2-1
CASSQDPNSYNEQFF | TGTGCCAGCAGCCAAGATCCGAACAGCTACAATGAGCAGTTCTTC | NA | TRBV3-1/TRBV3-2 | NA | TRBJ2-1
CASSLSLAREQYF | TGTGCCAGCTCACTTTCACTAGCGCGCGAGCAGTACTTC | TRBD2 | TRBV18 | NA | TRBJ2-7
CASSLRQGFDEQYF | TGTGCCAGCAGCCTAAGACAGGGGTTCGACGAGCAGTACTTC | TRBD1 | TRBV14 | NA | TRBJ2-7
CASSYRGTGGHTEAFF | TGTGCCAGCAGTTACAGGGGGACAGGGGGCCACACTGAAGCTTTCTTT | TRBD1 | TRBV6-5 | once | TRBJ1-1
CATSDPGTDQETQYF | TGTGCCACCAGTGATCCAGGGACAGACCAAGAGACCCAGTACTTC | TRBD1 | TRBV24-1 | NA | TRBJ2-5
CASSSPLGLALHNEQFF | TGTGCCAGTAGTTCCCCCCTCGGACTAGCGCTTCACAATGAGCAGTTCTTC | TRBD2 | TRBV19 | NA | TRBJ2-1
CASSLGVGTSAYEQYF | TGTGCCAGCAGTCTAGGCGTCGGGACTAGCGCCTACGAGCAGTACTTC | TRBD2 | TRBV28 | NA | TRBJ2-7
CASSEGSSGRYEQYF | TGTGCCAGCAGTGAAGGTTCTAGCGGGAGATACGAGCAGTACTTC | TRBD2 | TRBV6-1 | NA | TRBJ2-7
CALRGYTF | TGTGCCCTTCGGGGCTACACCTTC | NA | TRBV30 | once | TRBJ1-2
CASSQANSGRTGELFF | TGTGCCAGCAGCCAAGCAAATAGCGGGAGAACCGGGGAGCTGTTTTTT | TRBD2 | TRBV4-2 | NA | TRBJ2-2
CASSVYSDEKLFF | TGTGCCAGCAGCGTATACAGCGATGAAAAACTGTTTTTT | NA | TRBV7-8 | NA | TRBJ1-4
CSVIKAGRAYEQYF | TGCAGCGTCATCAAGGCAGGAAGGGCCTACGAGCAGTACTTC | NA | TRBV29-1 | NA | TRBJ2-7
CATRPADRVETQYF | TGTGCCACCCGGCCCGCGGACAGGGTAGAGACCCAGTACTTC | TRBD1 | TRBV27 | NA | TRBJ2-5
CASSTPSDTQYF | TGTGCCAGCAGCACACCCTCAGATACGCAGTATTTT | NA | TRBV7-9 | NA | TRBJ2-3
CASSLEARGQPQHF | TGCGCCAGCAGCTTGGAGGCCAGGGGTCAGCCCCAGCATTTT | NA | TRBV5-1 | NA | TRBJ1-5
CASSKELRGQAVTNEKLFF | TGTGCCAGCAGCAAAGAATTGCGGGGACAGGCGGTAACTAATGAAAAACTGTTTTTT | NA | TRBV21-1 | NA | TRBJ1-4
CASSQVFGLSYEQYF | TGCGCCAGCAGCCAAGTATTCGGGCTATCCTACGAGCAGTACTTC | NA | TRBV4-1 | once | TRBJ2-7
CASSQGQGIGNQPQHF | TGCGCCAGCAGCCAAGGACAGGGAATCGGCAATCAGCCCCAGCATTTT | TRBD1 | TRBV4-1 | NA | TRBJ1-5
CASSIAGANVLTF | TGTGCCAGTAGTATAGCTGGGGCCAACGTCCTGACTTTC | NA | TRBV19 | NA | TRBJ2-6